Sequencing of this T cell receptor (beta chain) was carried out in a study of T cells of healthy individuals (dated 2018 in TCRdb). Note on this clonotype: Its antigen remains undetermined. No base qualities exist here, and no much larger clone lies one base off it.

Looking up the germline V gene (reference sequence) yields CDR1 SEHNR and CDR2 FQNEAQ. Its CDR3 holds 14 amino acids, cysteine through phenylalanine. Just the 42-base CDR3 DNA is kept, in frame starting at base 1. The junction carries 9 bases between V and J, which are trimmed by 1 base and 3 bases respectively. Library preparation employed 5' RACE. The sample was run on an Illumina MiSeq. TCRdb reanalyzed the raw reads on its own, using fastp at Q25 for trimming and MiXCR for clone calling, and kept in-frame beta chains. CDR3 protein sequences are deduplicated, and each keeps its most common genes and DNA. Here the sample has roughly 87,000 distinct CDR3 sequences; approximately 16% occur a single time. The top ten clones comprise roughly 6.2% of the sample.

The sequence came from a human donor in good health. In this chain, TRBV7-9 is recombined with TRBJ2-5; the D gene assignment is ambiguous. The DNA sequence reads TGTGCCAGCAGCTTAGTAGGCGTTAAAGAGACCCAGTACTTC. Protein translation: CASSLVGVKETQYF.